The rows below give T cell receptor beta chains drawn from one sample of a study of Graves' ophthalmopathy and Graves' hyperthyroidism. TCRdb recomputed calls from the multiplex PCR reads with MiXCR, one row per CDR3 protein. Of 620,000 or so distinct CDR3 sequences listed, about 24% are singletons. The specimen sequenced was peripheral blood. The source of these receptors is a woman aged 18 to 35 with stable Graves' hyperthyroidism. Some clones in this sample may be carry-over from other donors' samples. The CDR3 runs from the conserved cysteine through the conserved F or W. Each record gives: D gene, J gene, V gene, clone size, CDR3 protein, CDR3 DNA. D genes are given only for firm matches. The listing skips clone size in some rows; elsewhere it reads once, few, many or a size class.

d_call: .
j_call: TRBJ2-7
v_call: TRBV5-6
clone_size: .
cdr3_aa: CASSHGRTTFQRGNEQYF
cdr3_nt: TGTGCCAGCAGCCACGGCAGGACAACCTTTCAGAGGGGTAACGAGCAGTACTTC

d_call: .
j_call: TRBJ1-1
v_call: TRBV19
clone_size: .
cdr3_aa: CASSMTGTEAFF
cdr3_nt: TGTGCCAGTAGTATGACAGGCACTGAAGCTTTCTTT

d_call: .
j_call: TRBJ2-5
v_call: TRBV5-6
clone_size: .
cdr3_aa: CASSVTQKETQYF
cdr3_nt: TGTGCCAGCAGCGTTACACAGAAAGAGACCCAGTACTTC

d_call: .
j_call: TRBJ1-6
v_call: TRBV5-6
clone_size: many
cdr3_aa: CASRNSPQSPLHF
cdr3_nt: TGTGCCAGCAGAAACAGCCCCCAATCACCCCTCCACTTT

d_call: .
j_call: TRBJ2-4
v_call: TRBV7-2
clone_size: many
cdr3_aa: CASSLSAGANIQYF
cdr3_nt: TGTGCCAGCAGCTTATCTGCGGGGGCAAACATTCAGTACTTC

d_call: TRBD2
j_call: TRBJ2-7
v_call: TRBV6-2/TRBV6-3
clone_size: .
cdr3_aa: CANPQRDSYEQYF
cdr3_nt: TGTGCCAACCCTCAGCGGGACTCCTACGAGCAGTACTTC

d_call: .
j_call: TRBJ1-5
v_call: TRBV5-1
clone_size: few
cdr3_aa: CASSLRHGAGQPQHF
cdr3_nt: TGCGCCAGCAGCTTGAGGCATGGGGCCGGGCAGCCCCAGCATTTT

d_call: .
j_call: TRBJ1-2
v_call: TRBV11-3
clone_size: few
cdr3_aa: CASSYNAGNGYTF
cdr3_nt: TGTGCCAGCAGCTACAACGCAGGGAACGGCTACACCTTC

d_call: .
j_call: TRBJ2-7
v_call: TRBV7-8
clone_size: .
cdr3_aa: CASSLNRDDTYEQYF
cdr3_nt: TGTGCCAGCAGCCTGAACCGGGACGATACCTACGAGCAGTACTTC

d_call: .
j_call: TRBJ2-7
v_call: TRBV19
clone_size: many
cdr3_aa: CASSPGPAYEQYF
cdr3_nt: TGTGCCAGTAGTCCCGGCCCTGCCTACGAGCAGTACTTC

d_call: .
j_call: TRBJ2-7
v_call: TRBV6-1
clone_size: .
cdr3_aa: CASTGLDEQYF
cdr3_nt: TGTGCCAGCACCGGCCTAGACGAGCAGTACTTC

d_call: .
j_call: TRBJ1-2
v_call: TRBV5-1
clone_size: .
cdr3_aa: CASSLSGPPFGYTF
cdr3_nt: TGCGCCAGCAGCCTATCCGGGCCCCCCTTCGGCTACACCTTC

d_call: TRBD1
j_call: TRBJ2-4
v_call: TRBV7-2
clone_size: many
cdr3_aa: CASSFGPTGGNIQYF
cdr3_nt: TGTGCCAGCAGCTTTGGCCCGACAGGGGGAAACATTCAGTACTTC

d_call: .
j_call: TRBJ2-7
v_call: TRBV6-1
clone_size: many
cdr3_aa: CASSEARGQGPLDEQYF
cdr3_nt: TGTGCCAGCAGTGAAGCGAGAGGGCAGGGACCGCTGGACGAGCAGTACTTC

d_call: TRBD2
j_call: TRBJ2-7
v_call: TRBV19
clone_size: many
cdr3_aa: CASSIGGDSYEQYF
cdr3_nt: TGTGCCAGTAGTATCGGGGGGGACTCCTACGAGCAGTACTTC

d_call: .
j_call: TRBJ1-5
v_call: TRBV6-1
clone_size: .
cdr3_aa: CASNALGTRINQPQHF
cdr3_nt: TGTGCCAGCAACGCCTTGGGGACAAGAATTAATCAGCCCCAGCATTTT

d_call: .
j_call: TRBJ2-2
v_call: TRBV6-2/TRBV6-3
clone_size: many
cdr3_aa: CASSYFVGANTGELFF
cdr3_nt: TGTGCCAGCAGTTACTTTGTGGGAGCGAACACCGGGGAGCTGTTTTTT

d_call: .
j_call: TRBJ1-6
v_call: TRBV6-2/TRBV6-3
clone_size: many
cdr3_aa: CASSYLPVLAGLGSYNSPLHF
cdr3_nt: TGTGCCAGCAGTTACCTACCTGTACTCGCAGGGCTGGGTTCCTATAATTCACCCCTCCACTTT

d_call: .
j_call: TRBJ1-6
v_call: TRBV7-6
clone_size: many
cdr3_aa: CASSLGVGEGSPLHF
cdr3_nt: TGTGCCAGCAGCTTAGGGGTGGGCGAGGGTTCACCCCTCCACTTT

d_call: .
j_call: TRBJ1-6
v_call: TRBV30
clone_size: many
cdr3_aa: CAWSARAMGNSPLHF
cdr3_nt: TGTGCCTGGAGTGCCAGGGCAATGGGGAATTCACCCCTCCACTTT

d_call: .
j_call: TRBJ2-7
v_call: TRBV15
clone_size: many
cdr3_aa: CATSRVGESTYEQYF
cdr3_nt: TGTGCCACCAGCAGAGTAGGAGAGTCTACCTACGAGCAGTACTTC

d_call: TRBD2
j_call: TRBJ2-5
v_call: TRBV10-3
clone_size: few
cdr3_aa: CAISGLAEETQYF
cdr3_nt: TGTGCCATCAGTGGCCTAGCGGAAGAGACCCAGTACTTC

d_call: .
j_call: TRBJ1-5
v_call: TRBV11-2
clone_size: many
cdr3_aa: CASSSVGTYSNQPQHF
cdr3_nt: TGTGCCAGCAGCTCCGTCGGAACTTATAGCAATCAGCCCCAGCATTTT

d_call: .
j_call: TRBJ1-2
v_call: TRBV15
clone_size: many
cdr3_aa: CATSTDRIYGYTF
cdr3_nt: TGTGCCACCAGCACGGACAGAATCTATGGCTACACCTTC

d_call: TRBD2
j_call: TRBJ2-3
v_call: TRBV7-8
clone_size: few
cdr3_aa: CASSPRTSGGHTDTQYF
cdr3_nt: TGTGCCAGCAGCCCAAGGACTAGCGGGGGGCACACAGATACGCAGTATTTT

d_call: .
j_call: TRBJ1-3
v_call: TRBV4-2
clone_size: .
cdr3_aa: CASSQGTWSGSGNTIYF
cdr3_nt: TGTGCCAGCAGCCAGGGTACGTGGTCGGGATCCGGAAACACCATATATTTT

d_call: .
j_call: TRBJ1-1
v_call: TRBV6-5
clone_size: few
cdr3_aa: CASKGREVAEAFF
cdr3_nt: TGTGCCAGCAAGGGACGGGAGGTAGCTGAAGCTTTCTTT

d_call: TRBD1
j_call: TRBJ1-2
v_call: TRBV12-5
clone_size: many
cdr3_aa: CASGYEGQGAGYTF
cdr3_nt: TGTGCTAGTGGTTACGAAGGACAGGGGGCAGGCTACACCTTC

d_call: .
j_call: TRBJ2-7
v_call: TRBV12-5
clone_size: .
cdr3_aa: CASALPGGRGHEQYF
cdr3_nt: TGTGCTAGTGCCCTTCCTGGGGGCAGGGGACACGAGCAGTACTTC

d_call: .
j_call: TRBJ1-1
v_call: TRBV12-3/TRBV12-4
clone_size: few
cdr3_aa: CASSLRRGGGTEAFF
cdr3_nt: TGTGCCAGCAGTTTACGGCGGGGAGGAGGCACTGAAGCTTTCTTT

d_call: .
j_call: TRBJ2-7
v_call: TRBV10-1
clone_size: .
cdr3_aa: CASSDQFYGTKSSYEQYF
cdr3_nt: TGCGCCAGCAGTGATCAGTTCTACGGGACCAAGAGCTCCTACGAGCAGTACTTC

d_call: .
j_call: TRBJ1-6
v_call: TRBV4-3
clone_size: few
cdr3_aa: CASSPLAYNSPLHF
cdr3_nt: TGCGCCAGCAGCCCACTCGCTTATAATTCACCCCTCCACTTT

d_call: .
j_call: TRBJ1-2
v_call: TRBV19
clone_size: .
cdr3_aa: CASSIGQRTYGYTF
cdr3_nt: TGTGCCAGTAGTATAGGGCAGAGGACCTATGGCTACACCTTC

d_call: .
j_call: TRBJ1-2
v_call: TRBV19
clone_size: .
cdr3_aa: CASSIDLTPYIYGYTF
cdr3_nt: TGTGCCAGTAGTATAGATCTTACGCCATACATCTATGGCTACACCTTC

d_call: TRBD1
j_call: TRBJ1-1
v_call: TRBV4-1
clone_size: many
cdr3_aa: CASSRSGGLVTEAFF
cdr3_nt: TGCGCCAGCAGTCGGTCAGGGGGCCTGGTGACTGAAGCTTTCTTT

d_call: .
j_call: TRBJ2-7
v_call: TRBV11-2
clone_size: many
cdr3_aa: CASDLGHEQYF
cdr3_nt: TGTGCCAGCGACTTAGGCCACGAGCAGTACTTC

d_call: TRBD1
j_call: TRBJ1-1
v_call: TRBV5-6
clone_size: many
cdr3_aa: CASSHRDRGPKAFF
cdr3_nt: TGTGCCAGCAGTCACCGGGACAGGGGCCCAAAAGCTTTCTTT

d_call: .
j_call: TRBJ2-5
v_call: TRBV29-1
clone_size: .
cdr3_aa: CSDRGAQETQYF
cdr3_nt: TGCAGCGATCGGGGAGCCCAAGAGACCCAGTACTTC

d_call: .
j_call: TRBJ2-5
v_call: TRBV7-2
clone_size: .
cdr3_aa: CASSPTPGRQETQYF
cdr3_nt: TGTGCCAGCAGCCCTACCCCGGGACGGCAAGAGACCCAGTACTTC

d_call: .
j_call: TRBJ1-1
v_call: TRBV6-5
clone_size: few
cdr3_aa: CASSSAATEAFF
cdr3_nt: TGTGCCAGCAGTTCGGCGGCCACTGAAGCTTTCTTT

d_call: .
j_call: TRBJ2-7
v_call: TRBV12-3/TRBV12-4
clone_size: .
cdr3_aa: CASSTTGNYEQYF
cdr3_nt: TGTGCCAGCAGCACGACAGGCAACTACGAGCAGTACTTC

d_call: TRBD1
j_call: TRBJ1-5
v_call: TRBV27
clone_size: many
cdr3_aa: CASSPSRTGGFQPQHF
cdr3_nt: TGTGCCAGCAGTCCATCCCGGACAGGGGGCTTCCAGCCCCAGCATTTT

d_call: .
j_call: TRBJ1-1
v_call: TRBV6-1
clone_size: .
cdr3_aa: CASIPREYLSDTEAFF
cdr3_nt: TGTGCCAGCATCCCCCGGGAGTACTTATCGGACACTGAAGCTTTCTTT

d_call: .
j_call: TRBJ2-7
v_call: TRBV12-3/TRBV12-4
clone_size: many
cdr3_aa: CASSFTARGEQYF
cdr3_nt: TGTGCCAGCAGTTTCACTGCCCGGGGGGAGCAGTACTTC

d_call: .
j_call: TRBJ2-5
v_call: TRBV6-2/TRBV6-3
clone_size: many
cdr3_aa: CASSYYSIQGGGMAQETQYF
cdr3_nt: TGTGCCAGCAGTTATTACTCAATACAAGGCGGCGGGATGGCCCAAGAGACCCAGTACTTC

d_call: .
j_call: TRBJ1-1
v_call: TRBV29-1
clone_size: many
cdr3_aa: CSVSDRNTEAFF
cdr3_nt: TGCAGCGTCTCGGACAGAAACACTGAAGCTTTCTTT

d_call: .
j_call: TRBJ2-7
v_call: TRBV13
clone_size: many
cdr3_aa: CASSPHVGEREQYF
cdr3_nt: TGTGCCAGCAGCCCACACGTCGGGGAAAGGGAGCAGTACTTC

d_call: TRBD1
j_call: TRBJ2-7
v_call: TRBV5-1
clone_size: many
cdr3_aa: CASSSDRGGSYEQYF
cdr3_nt: TGCGCCAGCAGCTCAGACAGGGGAGGCTCCTACGAGCAGTACTTC

d_call: TRBD2
j_call: TRBJ2-7
v_call: TRBV29-1
clone_size: few
cdr3_aa: CSAGLAGKTSSYEQYF
cdr3_nt: TGCAGCGCCGGACTAGCGGGTAAAACATCCTCCTACGAGCAGTACTTC

d_call: TRBD2
j_call: TRBJ2-7
v_call: TRBV27
clone_size: many
cdr3_aa: CASSLSATSVHYEQYF
cdr3_nt: TGTGCCAGCAGTTTATCGGCGACTAGCGTCCACTACGAGCAGTACTTC

d_call: .
j_call: TRBJ1-1
v_call: TRBV6-5
clone_size: .
cdr3_aa: CASSYTGQGEAFF
cdr3_nt: TGTGCCAGCAGTTACACCGGGCAGGGTGAAGCTTTCTTT

d_call: .
j_call: TRBJ2-2
v_call: TRBV20-1
clone_size: .
cdr3_aa: CSAKKGDAGELFF
cdr3_nt: TGCAGTGCTAAGAAGGGGGATGCCGGGGAGCTGTTTTTT

d_call: TRBD2
j_call: TRBJ2-5
v_call: TRBV20-1
clone_size: few
cdr3_aa: CSPLAGLQETQYF
cdr3_nt: TGCAGTCCTTTAGCGGGGCTTCAAGAGACCCAGTACTTC

d_call: TRBD1
j_call: TRBJ2-7
v_call: TRBV20-1
clone_size: many
cdr3_aa: CSAPRDSLTYEQYF
cdr3_nt: TGCAGTGCTCCCCGGGACAGCCTAACCTACGAGCAGTACTTC

d_call: .
j_call: TRBJ1-5
v_call: TRBV7-9
clone_size: .
cdr3_aa: CASSFSGGKNQPQHF
cdr3_nt: TGTGCCAGCAGCTTTTCGGGGGGGAAGAATCAGCCCCAGCATTTT

d_call: .
j_call: TRBJ1-1
v_call: TRBV3-1
clone_size: .
cdr3_aa: CASSQTLYTEAFF
cdr3_nt: TGTGCCAGCAGCCAAACGCTCTACACTGAAGCTTTCTTT